The 29 T cell receptor beta chains below come from one sample, sequenced in a study of blood T cell repertoires in COVID-19. Data came from immunoSEQ multiplex PCR; TCRdb stores just in-frame clones and leaves some out. The table has roughly 110,000 clones, around 83% seen once. Sequenced input: peripheral blood. The receptors derive from a woman in her sixties or seventies with COVID-19, enrolled during active disease.

DNA of the CDR3: TGTGCCTGGAATCGGGTCGAGAACACTGAAGCTTTCTTT. It is translated as CAWNRVENTEAFF. The chain is built from TRBV30 and TRBJ1-1; D is uncertain. Trimming removed 4 bases from V and 1 base from J, with 10 bases in between. The CDR3 contains 13 residues. Germline V gene lookup returns CDR1 GTSNPN and CDR2 SVGIG (reference sequence).

The chain employs TRBV7-2 and TRBJ1-5, with TRBD1 as a possible D gene (6 bases). Trimming cost V 4 bases and J 1 base, with 14 bases left between them. CDR3 length equals 16 residues. CDR1 and CDR2 from the germline V gene are SGHTA and FQGNSA. The CDR3 here is CASSSRGSRSNQPQHF. The CDR3 bases are TGTGCCAGCAGCTCAAGGGGGTCCCGGAGCAATCAGCCCCAGCATTTT.

The chain is built from TRBV20-1 and TRBJ2-7, with TRBD2 as a possible D gene (6 bases). V was cut by 3 bases and J by 0 bases, with 15 bases left in between. Germline V CDR1 and CDR2: DFQATT, SNEGSKA (reference sequence). This CDR3 spans 15 amino acids. This CDR3 reads CSASRGTQVSYEQYF. The CDR3 DNA follows: TGCAGTGCTAGTCGAGGGACTCAAGTCTCCTACGAGCAGTACTTC.

The genes are TRBV5-4 and TRBJ1-1, with 12 bases fitting TRBD1. V was pared by 0 bases and J by 4 bases, with 4 bases of the junction left unmatched. The CDR3 has 16 amino acids. CDR1 and CDR2 (germline): SGHNT, YYREEE (reference sequence). The CDR3: CASSLEPGQGATEAFF. The CDR3 DNA reads TGTGCCAGCAGCTTGGAGCCGGGACAGGGGGCCACTGAAGCTTTCTTT.

J is TRBJ1-1 and V is TRBV18; no definite D call. V was pared by 6 bases and J by 2 bases, with 16 bases between. CDR1 KGHSH and CDR2 LQKENI come from the germline V gene. The CDR3 loop spans 15 amino acids. The CDR3 is CASSGRRLGNTEAFF. CDR3 nucleotide sequence: TGTGCCAGCTCCGGGAGACGCTTAGGAAACACTGAAGCTTTCTTT. Supplemented by reference TRBV18 and TRBJ1-1, the full variable domain reads NAGVMQNPRHLVRRRGQEARLRCSPMKGHSHVYWYRQLPEEGLKFMVYLQKENIIDESGMPKERFSAEFPKEGPSILRIQQVVRGDSAAYFCASSGRRLGNTEAFFGQGTRLTVV.

J is TRBJ2-5 and V is TRBV25-1; 7 bases fit TRBD2. Germline V lookup: CDR1 MGHDK, CDR2 SYGVNS. J was trimmed by 5 bases and V by 2 bases; bases with no gene match: 11. This CDR3 has 16 residues. The CDR3 coding sequence is TGTGCCAGCAGTGAAGACACTACTACAGCGGGGGAGACCCAGTACTTC. Amino acids: CASSEDTTTAGETQYF.

This chain connects TRBV9 to TRBJ1-2; D gene unclear. The V end lost 4 bases, the J end lost 4 bases, and 17 bases lay between the germline ends. Germline CDR1 reads SGDLS; CDR2 reads YYNGEE. This CDR3 region has 15 residues. The CDR3 spells CASSLGRGSGYGYTF. In DNA form, the CDR3 reads TGTGCCAGCAGCCTAGGTCGGGGTAGTGGCTATGGCTACACCTTC.

This clone occurred a few times. The chain is built from TRBV6-5 and TRBJ1-1, with D tentatively TRBD1 (5 bases). Germline V gene lookup returns CDR1 MNHEY and CDR2 SVGAGI. The CDR3 extends over 15 amino acids. Trimming stripped 6 bases from V and 4 bases from J, with 18 bases between. The CDR3 bases are TGTGCCAGCAGCGGGGGAGGGTTTATGATCACTGAAGCTTTCTTT. This encodes CASSGGGFMITEAFF.

The chain recombines TRBV7-8 with TRBJ1-1, with D possibly being TRBD1 (6 bases). This CDR3 is built from 16 residues. Trimming shortened V by 4 bases and J by 5 bases, and 20 bases separated the two germline ends. Germline loops: CDR1 SGHVS, CDR2 FQNEAQ. The CDR3 coding sequence is TGTGCCAGCAGCTGGGGATACAGGGCCGAAGGGACTGAAGCTTTCTTT. This codes for CASSWGYRAEGTEAFF.

CDR3 sequence: CASSPRQGTSGEQYF. In DNA, the CDR3 is TGTGCCAGCAGCCCACGACAGGGAACCTCGGGGGAGCAGTACTTC. The chain has TRBV9 and TRBJ2-7; 7 bases are shared with TRBD1. V gave up 4 bases and J gave up 7 bases; unmatched junction bases: 14. In germline, CDR1 is SGDLS, CDR2 YYNGEE. CDR3 length equals 15 residues. Combining the CDR3 with reference TRBV9 and TRBJ2-7 gives the whole variable domain DSGVTQTPKHLITATGQRVTLRCSPRSGDLSVYWYQQSLDQGLQFLIQYYNGEERAKGNILERFSAQQFPDLHSELNLSSLELGDSALYFCASSPRQGTSGEQYFGPGTRLTVT.

The chain couples TRBV7-9 to TRBJ1-6; D possibly corresponds to TRBD1 (6 bases). CDR3 length equals 14 residues. Per germline, CDR1 SEHNR and CDR2 FQNEAQ (reference sequence). Trimming took off 6 bases at V and 5 bases at J, with 11 bases between the two ends. The CDR3 nucleotides are TGTGCCAGCAGGACCGCAGGGGATAATTCACCCCTCCACTTT. Protein product: CASRTAGDNSPLHF.

The chain carries TRBV27 and TRBJ1-6; 10 bases line up with TRBD1. Trimming removed 6 bases from V and 8 bases from J; junction bases left unmatched: 7. Germline assignment: CDR1 MNHEY and CDR2 SMNVEV (reference sequence). The CDR3 loop spans 15 amino acids. Written as DNA, the CDR3 is TGTGCCAGCAGCCAGTTGGACAGGGGGGATTCACCCCTCCACTTT. Translated, it gives CASSQLDRGDSPLHF.

V and J are TRBV5-1 and TRBJ2-7; D not resolved. This CDR3 has 12 amino acids. Germline loops: CDR1 SGHRS, CDR2 YFSETQ. The V gene lost 2 bases and the J gene lost 3 bases, with 6 bases spanning the gap. The CDR3 region is CASSFSGYEQYF. The CDR3 region has the DNA TGCGCCAGCAGCTTTAGTGGCTACGAGCAGTACTTC. Variable domain in full (rest from reference TRBV5-1 and TRBJ2-7): KAGVTQTPRYLIKTRGQQVTLSCSPISGHRSVSWYQQTPGQGLQFLFEYFSETQRNKGNFPGRFSGRQFSNSRSEMNVSTLELGDSALYLCASSFSGYEQYFGPGTRLTVT.

V is TRBV12-3 or TRBV12-4 and J is TRBJ2-7, with D possibly matching TRBD2 (5 bases). The CDR3 consists of 13 residues. Trimming shortened V by 4 bases and J by 1 base, and 8 bases separated the two germline ends. Here the CDR3 reads CASSYGVSYEQYF. In DNA form, the CDR3 reads TGTGCCAGCAGTTACGGGGTTTCCTACGAGCAGTACTTC.

V gene TRBV7-2 combines with J gene TRBJ2-3, with D tentatively TRBD2 (5 bases). Germline V gene sequence: CDR1 SGHTA, CDR2 FQGNSA. Between the trimmed V and J ends, which lost 2 bases and 6 bases, there was a span of 12 bases. CDR3 size: 14 residues. This chain's CDR3 is CASSLSSPGDTQYF. CDR3 sequence (DNA): TGTGCCAGCAGCTTATCTAGTCCGGGGGATACGCAGTATTTT.

J is TRBJ1-6 and V is TRBV11-3; D not certain. This CDR3 is built from 14 residues. The germline V gene encodes CDR1 SGHNT and CDR2 YENEEA. V shed 2 bases and J shed 4 bases, with 6 bases lying between them. In nucleotides, the CDR3 is TGTGCCAGCAGCTTAACGGGATATAATTCACCCCTCCACTTT. It yields the protein CASSLTGYNSPLHF.

This clone was found once. This is likely a read error, given that the CDR3 carries no conserved phenylalanine or tryptophan at its end. It is unclear where the CDR3 begins or ends on the DNA, so no DNA is shown, and the CDR3 is as TCRdb lists it. The J gene is TRBJ1-1, the V gene TRBV6-1; TRBD1, as called in the table, went unchecked against the DNA. The CDR3 totals 14 residues, both ends included. Germline values: CDR1 MNHNS, CDR2 SASEGT. Here the CDR3 reads CASSEARTDGWPFV.

CDR3 residues: CASVGQIGELFF. As DNA, the CDR3 is TGTGCCAGCGTTGGACAGATCGGGGAGCTGTTTTTT. The chain couples TRBV7-8 to TRBJ2-2; weak D call: TRBD1 (6 bases). This CDR3 is built from 12 residues. Between the trimmed V and J ends, which lost 8 bases and 7 bases, there was a span of 11 bases. CDR1 SGHVS and CDR2 FQNEAQ come from the germline V gene.

The V call is TRBV10-3, the J call TRBJ2-7, with 8 bases lining up with TRBD2. Germline V gene sequence: CDR1 ENHRY, CDR2 SYGVKD. After removal of 1 base from V and 4 bases from J, the junction contained 6 bases not matched to a gene. The CDR3 is made up of 15 amino acids. In DNA form, the CDR3 reads TGTGCCATCAGTGAGTGGGGGACTAGTGAATACGAGCAGTACTTC. It codes for CAISEWGTSEYEQYF.

This chain connects TRBV3-1 (or the pseudogene TRBV3-2) to TRBJ2-1; 12 bases map to TRBD2. The CDR3 is 17 residues long. Germline V gene data show CDR1 as LGHDT and CDR2 as YNNKEL (reference sequence). V lost 2 bases, J lost 3 bases, and 5 bases stayed unmatched. CDR3 loop: CASSQSSGLAGYNEQFF. In nucleotides, the CDR3 is TGTGCCAGCAGCCAATCCTCGGGACTAGCGGGCTACAATGAGCAGTTCTTC.

The chain recombines TRBV4-2 with TRBJ1-4; D perhaps matches TRBD1 (5 bases). V was trimmed by 4 bases and J by 4 bases, leaving 16 bases between them. From germline, CDR1 is LGHNA and CDR2 YNFKEQ. The length of the CDR3 is 16 residues. CDR3 sequence: CASSPIWRGINEKLFF. In DNA, the CDR3 is TGTGCCAGCAGCCCTATCTGGCGGGGGATTAATGAAAAACTGTTTTTT.

This clone showed up just once. The chain joins TRBV6-5 to TRBJ2-3; the match to TRBD1 covers 7 bases. The CDR3 runs to 15 residues. The germline V gene encodes CDR1 MNHEY and CDR2 SVGAGI. Losses at the gene ends were 7 bases for V and 0 bases for J; bases not matched to a gene: 7. CDR3 nucleotide sequence: TGTGCCAGCAAAACCGGGACAGCTAGCACAGATACGCAGTATTTT. Translated: CASKTGTASTDTQYF.

This chain links TRBV18 with TRBJ1-3; D unresolved. Germline CDR1 and CDR2: KGHSH and LQKENI. The V and J ends lost 3 bases and 2 bases respectively, with 11 bases between them. The CDR3 extends over 15 amino acids. CDR3 loop: CASSPPPEPGNTIYF. The CDR3 nucleotides are TGTGCCAGCTCACCGCCGCCAGAACCTGGAAACACCATATATTTT.

This clone was observed a few times. The V gene is TRBV5-4, the J gene TRBJ1-3; tentatively, D is TRBD1 (5 bases). Germline loops: CDR1 SGHNT, CDR2 YYREEE (reference sequence). The CDR3 is made up of 16 amino acids. V dropped 4 bases and J dropped 0 bases, with 14 bases sitting between them. The DNA for the CDR3 is TGTGCCAGCAGCCCAAACCCGACAGTCTCTGGAAACACCATATATTTT. It specifies CASSPNPTVSGNTIYF. Based on the CDR3 plus reference TRBV5-4 and TRBJ1-3, the full variable domain is ETGVTQSPTHLIKTRGQQVTLRCSSQSGHNTVSWYQQALGQGPQFIFQYYREEENGRGNFPPRFSGLQFPNYSSELNVNALELDDSALYLCASSPNPTVSGNTIYFGEGSWLTVV.

The V call is TRBV3-1 (or the pseudogene TRBV3-2), the J call TRBJ1-6, with 8 bases aligning to TRBD1. The J segment lost 11 bases and the V segment lost 2 bases, leaving 5 bases of the junction unmatched. The germline V gene encodes CDR1 LGHDT and CDR2 YNNKEL (reference sequence). The length of the CDR3 is 14 residues. CDR3 coding DNA: TGTGCCAGCAGCCAACCTCAGGGGGCCGCACCCCTCCACTTT. Translation gives CASSQPQGAAPLHF.

This clone was seen only a few times. The genes are TRBV10-1 and TRBJ1-1; D perhaps matches TRBD1 (5 bases). Trimming stripped 7 bases from V and 0 bases from J, with 15 bases between. This CDR3 comprises 15 residues. CDR1 is WNHNN, CDR2 SYGVQD, per germline (reference sequence). CDR3 DNA: TGCGCCAGCATTACAAGACAGAGCATGAACACTGAAGCTTTCTTT. Protein product: CASITRQSMNTEAFF.

The chain combines TRBV7-8 with TRBJ1-1; the D gene is possibly TRBD1 (5 bases). The CDR3 is 15 amino acids. Germline V lookup: CDR1 SGHVS, CDR2 FQNEAQ. V gave up 5 bases and J gave up 3 bases, with 16 bases separating them. The CDR3 nucleotides are TGTGCCAGCAGCCACCGGTGGACACTCTACACTGAAGCTTTCTTT. This gives the protein CASSHRWTLYTEAFF.

This chain links TRBV7-2 with TRBJ1-4; a weak D match, TRBD1 (6 bases). This CDR3 spans 15 amino acids. Per germline, CDR1 SGHTA and CDR2 FQGNSA. The V end was cut by 2 bases, the J end by 2 bases, with 9 bases between. The CDR3 spells CASSLQGITNEKLFF. CDR3 sequence (DNA): TGTGCCAGCAGCTTACAGGGGATCACTAATGAAAAACTGTTTTTT.

The J gene is TRBJ1-5, the V gene TRBV19, with D tentatively TRBD1 (5 bases). Trimming stripped 7 bases from V and 5 bases from J, with 15 bases between. The CDR3 contains 14 residues. CDR1 is LNHDA, CDR2 SQIVND, per germline (reference sequence). The chain's CDR3 is CASTPSTGDQPQHF. CDR3 DNA sequence: TGTGCCAGTACCCCCTCTACGGGGGATCAGCCCCAGCATTTT.